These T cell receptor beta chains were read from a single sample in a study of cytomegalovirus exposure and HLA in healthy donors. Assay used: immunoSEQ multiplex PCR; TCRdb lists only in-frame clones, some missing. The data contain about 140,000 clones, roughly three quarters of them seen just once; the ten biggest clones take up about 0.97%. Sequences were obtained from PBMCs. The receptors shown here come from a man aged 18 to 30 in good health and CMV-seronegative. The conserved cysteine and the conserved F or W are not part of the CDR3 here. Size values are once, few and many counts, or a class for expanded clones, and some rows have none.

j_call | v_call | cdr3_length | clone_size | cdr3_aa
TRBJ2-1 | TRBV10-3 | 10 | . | AISLTGHEQF
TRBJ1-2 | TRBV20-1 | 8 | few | SAPGRRYT
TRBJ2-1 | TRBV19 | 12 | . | ASSMGGLRNEQF
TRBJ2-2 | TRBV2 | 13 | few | ASIRDSTNTGELF
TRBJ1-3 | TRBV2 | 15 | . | ASSEEGHLSSGNTIY
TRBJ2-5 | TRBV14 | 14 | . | ASSQNLVRFQETQY
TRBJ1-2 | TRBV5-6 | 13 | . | ASKEGGQPNYGYT
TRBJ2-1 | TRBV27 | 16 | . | ASSTSGLAGGHYNEQF
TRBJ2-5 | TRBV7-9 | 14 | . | ASTFIGRGGGETQY
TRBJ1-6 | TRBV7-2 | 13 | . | ASSLEGTSDSPLH
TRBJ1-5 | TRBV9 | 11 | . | ASKFGQYQPQH
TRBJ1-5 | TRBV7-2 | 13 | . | ASSDGQGKGQPQH
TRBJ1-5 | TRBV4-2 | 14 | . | ASSLKDRGGNQPQH
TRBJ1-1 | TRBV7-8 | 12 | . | ASSPGVGVSEAF
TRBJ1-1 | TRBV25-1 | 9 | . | ASNQGAEAF
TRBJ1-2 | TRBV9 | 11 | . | ASSPQGDYGYT
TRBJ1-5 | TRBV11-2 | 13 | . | ASSLGDRVGQPQH
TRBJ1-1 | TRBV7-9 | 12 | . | ASSLPGTGGEAF
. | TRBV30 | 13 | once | AWSVDRGIGYEQY
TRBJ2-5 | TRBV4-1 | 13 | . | ASSQGSALQETQY
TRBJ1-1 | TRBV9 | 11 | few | ASSVGANTEAF
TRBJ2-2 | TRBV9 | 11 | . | ASSVAGSGELF